Here is one T cell receptor (beta chain) with its context. Its antigen is not known. CDR1 and CDR2 (germline): MNHEY, SVGEGT. CDR3 length equals 13 residues. V gave up 2 bases and J gave up 12 bases, with 16 bases separating them. RNA was extracted from bulk tissue without any cell sorting. The sample is drawn from a study of tumor and adjacent non-tumor tissue in lung cancer. The overall study: The cohort had approximately 13 adenocarcinoma, a couple of squamous cell and 1 small cell patients. Around 4.5 million productive TCRbeta reads were obtained per sample on average.

The library came from three nested PCR rounds adapted from ARM-PCR protocols. Each CDR3 protein is one row after TCRdb ran MiXCR on the multiplex PCR reads. The data show about 120,000 distinct CDR3 sequences, 84% seen once. Overall study findings and caveats: Normal lung showed higher cumulative top 100 clone frequency than tumor. Compared with tumor, normal lung showed significantly lower TCR diversity.

The sample comprised lung tumor tissue. The chain recombines TRBV6-2 or TRBV6-3 with TRBJ1-2; D unresolved. This TCR was sampled from a man aged 65 to 79 with non-small cell lung cancer. The DNA of the CDR3 is TGTGCCAGCAGTTACGAAATTGGCCGATTCAACACCTTC. The encoded protein is CASSYEIGRFNTF.